This T cell receptor beta chain was sequenced in a study of T cells in pancreatic ductal adenocarcinoma. Study-level points and caveats: Unique clonotypes were around 8-fold more numerous in blood than in tumor. Results skew toward the minority of patients with early-stage disease. Mean clonality was about 0.12 in tumors and around 0.068 in blood, not significantly different. Comparisons of tumor and blood clonality may show falsely lower tumor diversity.

The CDR3 has 14 residues. Germline V CDR1 and CDR2: SNHLY, FYNNEI. Between the trimmed V and J ends, which lost 10 bases and 3 bases, there was a span of 18 bases. Surgery without prior neoadjuvant therapy was the treatment of the selected pancreatic ductal adenocarcinoma patients. Repertoires were generated with immunoSEQ multiplex PCR, while TCRdb's copy carries only in-frame clones and drops some. The sample has 85,000 to 120,000 clones, nearly 95% seen once. Remarks on this clone: The antigen remains unidentified.

Sequenced sample: PBMCs. The chain carries TRBV2 and TRBJ1-1, with D possibly TRBD1 on 5 matching bases. This clonotype was sampled from a human donor with pancreatic ductal adenocarcinoma. The CDR3 loop reads CATSGGEGYTEAFF. The CDR3 DNA reads TGTGCCACCTCAGGCGGGGAGGGGTACACTGAAGCTTTCTTT.